The clone carrying this T cell receptor (beta chain) was picked up many times. What it recognizes is unknown. A junction boundary mismatches the germline segment, possibly from a read error. Each CDR3 protein gets one entry after TCRdb re-called the reads with MiXCR. The top ten hold roughly 22% of the sample, which has tens of thousands of distinct CDR3 sequences, 4% seen once. This sample is part of a study of T cell repertoires in cytomegalovirus infection. Overall study context: Matching HLA type, along with CMV infection, was indicated by public TCR beta signatures.

Study-wide results and limits: Identification of carriers of CMV plus the relevant HLA was performed using cumulative public TCR beta family frequency. Dominating the ex vivo response were HLA-C-restricted CMV-specific TCR beta clonotypes.

Germline V gives CDR1 SGHVS, CDR2 FNYEAQ. This CDR3 has 13 amino acids. The receptor was derived from a human donor in good health (CMV status not recorded). Some clones in this sample may be carry-over from other donors' samples. This rearrangement joins TRBV7-6 to TRBJ2-2; possibly TRBD1 for D (5 bases). What was sequenced was PBMCs. The CDR3 loop reads CASSLEGAGELFF. CDR3 sequence (DNA): TGTGCTAGCAGCTTGGAAGGGGCCGGGGAGCTGTTTTTT.